This T cell receptor beta chain was retrieved from a study of shared clonotypes between healthy human individuals. For the study at large: Researchers drew samples from a couple of women and a few men aged 18 to 49.

Positive CCR7 selection of CD45RO-negative cells yielded the naive CD8 cells, and terminally differentiated effector memory CD45RA+ cells were excluded. At the deep level, the assay was run. Some clones are missing from TCRdb's copy, which holds only in-frame ones; the method was immunoSEQ multiplex PCR. Of some 2 million clones listed, about 95% were seen once; the top ten hold approximately 1.2%. This TCR was recovered from a man aged 18-30 years in good health. The sequenced material came from naive CD8+ T cells sorted from blood.

The CDR3 bases are TGTGCCAGTAGTCCGCTGGACAGGCGGGAGACCCAGTACTTC. This codes for CASSPLDRRETQYF. The chain uses TRBV19 and TRBJ2-5, with 7 bases that match TRBD1. The V segment lost 5 bases and the J segment 5 bases; nucleotides outside the gene matches: 8. The CDR3 is 14 amino acids. CDR1 is LNHDA, CDR2 SQIVND, per germline (reference sequence).